This entry lists 30 T cell receptor beta chains sequenced from one sample in a study of T cell clusters in autoimmune cytopenias. TRB was amplified from roughly 250 ng of peripheral blood genomic DNA per sample. One tube held mixed TRB-A and TRB-B primer pools for touch-down PCR. TCRdb derives one entry per CDR3 protein from the multiplex PCR reads, leaving out DNA. The repertoire shows around 7,000 distinct CDR3 sequences; the top ten hold under 35%. The sample was also reused in another study, on T cell repertoires in aging, cancer and after chemotherapy.

Input material: peripheral blood. The receptor source for this set is a human donor in good health.

The chain couples TRBV10-3 to TRBJ1-3; without DNA, the TCRdb call of TRBD1 cannot be checked. The CDR3 has 15 amino acids. Germline V gives CDR1 ENHRY, CDR2 SYGVKD. CDR3: CAISGADRGQGTIYF.

The chain combines TRBV5-1 with TRBJ2-1; TCRdb indicates TRBD1, and absent DNA this call remains unverified. Germline CDR1 reads SGHRS; CDR2 reads YFSETQ. The length of the CDR3 is 20 residues. The CDR3 sequence: CASTIGQGGFRAGFYNEQFF.

The V call is TRBV6-1, the J call TRBJ1-4. CDR1 is MNHNS and CDR2 is SASEGT in the germline V gene. The length of the CDR3 is 16 residues. The CDR3 region is CASRKGWETMGEKLFF.

The chain employs TRBV29-1 and TRBJ1-2; with no DNA, the TCRdb D assignment of TRBD1 cannot be verified. CDR1 is SQVTM and CDR2 is ANQGSEA in the germline V gene. The length of the CDR3 is 15 residues. CDR3 in amino acids: CSVEDRDGALYGYTF.

V and J are TRBV18 and TRBJ2-5. This CDR3 spans 12 amino acids. Germline assignment: CDR1 KGHSH and CDR2 LQKENI. CDR3: CASSQGSETQYF.

This chain joins TRBV7-9 and TRBJ1-5; TCRdb's D call, TRBD1, is unchecked because there is no DNA. In germline, CDR1 is SEHNR, CDR2 FQNEAQ (reference sequence). The CDR3 is made up of 15 amino acids. The CDR3 reads CVRSFLPRGGQPQHF. The full variable domain, its missing parts supplied by reference TRBV7-9 and TRBJ1-5, is DTGVSQNPRHKITKRGQNVTFRCDPISEHNRLYWYRQTLGQGPEFLTYFQNEAQLEKSRLLSDRFSAERPKGSFSTLEIQRTEQGDSAMYLCVRSFLPRGGQPQHFGDGTRLSIL.

Measured by frequency, this clonotype is medium-sized. The chain carries TRBV30 and TRBJ2-1. The CDR3 has 11 amino acids. Looked up from germline, CDR1 is GTSNPN and CDR2 is SVGIG (reference sequence). CDR3: CAWSVMAEQFF.

The J gene is TRBJ1-5, the V gene TRBV30. CDR1 GTSNPN and CDR2 SVGIG come from the germline V gene (reference sequence). The CDR3 spans 13 residues. CDR3 residues: CAWSETDNQPQHF.

The CDR3 reads CASSKKTGTSGIGAQYF. The rearrangement joins TRBV6-5 to TRBJ2-3; TCRdb's assignment of TRBD2 cannot be checked, as there is no DNA. In germline, CDR1 is MNHEY, CDR2 SVGAGI. This CDR3 region has 17 residues.

The chain couples TRBV15 to TRBJ1-5; TCRdb proposes TRBD1, but this gene call is untestable without DNA. The germline V gene has CDR1 LNHNV and CDR2 YYDKDF (reference sequence). The CDR3 is 17 residues long. The CDR3 here is CATSRDDTGLSNQPQHF.

The chain uses TRBV6-1 and TRBJ2-5; TCRdb's assignment of TRBD2 cannot be checked, as there is no DNA. The CDR3 length is 13 residues. CDR1 is MNHNS, CDR2 SASEGT, per germline. The CDR3 is CASGREDQETQYF.

The chain has TRBV6-5 and TRBJ2-1; TCRdb's assignment of TRBD1 cannot be checked, as there is no DNA. The CDR3 is 16 residues long. Germline V gives CDR1 MNHEY, CDR2 SVGAGI. The chain's CDR3 is CASSTGTATLRNEQFF.

V and J are TRBV27 and TRBJ2-1; without DNA, the TCRdb call of TRBD2 cannot be checked. The CDR3 spans 15 residues. Germline V gene sequence: CDR1 MNHEY, CDR2 SMNVEV (reference sequence). CDR3 amino acids: CASSRGLAGLNEQFF.

This rearrangement joins TRBV12-3 or TRBV12-4 to TRBJ2-3; TCRdb outputs TRBD2, but without DNA this stays unchecked. This CDR3 has 17 amino acids. The CDR3 protein is CASSPSSRGDLGDTQYF.

V gene TRBV7-6 combines with J gene TRBJ2-3; TCRdb indicates TRBD1, and absent DNA this call remains unverified. This CDR3 contains 16 residues. Per the germline V gene, CDR1 is SGHVS and CDR2 is FNYEAQ. The CDR3 loop reads CASSPGHSISTDTQYF.

This sequence joins TRBV6-1 and TRBJ1-6; the TCRdb D gene call, TRBD1, has no DNA to confirm it. The germline V gene has CDR1 MNHNS and CDR2 SASEGT. The CDR3 extends over 15 amino acids. The CDR3 sequence: CASSYDRPSASPLHF.

The V gene is TRBV24-1, the J gene TRBJ2-3. The CDR3 is made up of 14 amino acids. CDR1 and CDR2 (germline): KGHDR, SFDVKD. The CDR3: CATSARTATDTQYF.

The genes are TRBV18 and TRBJ2-5; TCRdb names TRBD1, which stays unverified in the absence of DNA. Looked up from germline, CDR1 is KGHSH and CDR2 is LQKENI. The CDR3 sequence is 14 residues long. CDR3: CATSGTGGRETQYF.

This chain joins TRBV5-4 and TRBJ2-1. From germline, CDR1 is SGHNT and CDR2 YYREEE (reference sequence). The CDR3 totals 14 residues. CDR3 amino acids: CASGNRDLYNEQFF.

The chain combines TRBV27 with TRBJ2-1; the TCRdb call, TRBD2, lacks DNA for checking. The CDR3 contains 15 residues. Germline V lookup: CDR1 MNHEY, CDR2 SMNVEV (reference sequence). CDR3 in amino acids: CASAALPKAYNEQFF.

The chain recombines TRBV19 with TRBJ1-4; TCRdb reports TRBD1, a call that lacks DNA to check it against. CDR1 LNHDA and CDR2 SQIVND come from the germline V gene (reference sequence). The CDR3 runs to 14 residues. CDR3 region: CASSITRGREKLFF.

The J gene is TRBJ2-3, the V gene TRBV5-1; checking the TCRdb D call of TRBD1 is not possible without DNA. This CDR3 is built from 14 residues. Germline V lookup: CDR1 SGHRS, CDR2 YFSETQ. CDR3 protein: CASSGGRDTDTQYF. The whole variable domain, remainder taken from reference TRBV5-1 and TRBJ2-3, is KAGVTQTPRYLIKTRGQQVTLSCSPISGHRSVSWYQQTPGQGLQFLFEYFSETQRNKGNFPGRFSGRQFSNSRSEMNVSTLELGDSALYLCASSGGRDTDTQYFGPGTRLTVL.

The rearrangement links TRBV7-2 to TRBJ2-3; as DNA is missing, the TRBD2 call by TCRdb cannot be tested. Looked up from germline, CDR1 is SGHTA and CDR2 is FQGNSA. CDR3 length equals 15 residues. CDR3 sequence: CATQPGPTSGGLRYF.

By frequency, this clonotype registers medium-sized. The CDR3 sequence is CASSIERTYNEQFF. The V call is TRBV19, the J call TRBJ2-1. The CDR3 contains 14 residues. Germline V lookup: CDR1 LNHDA, CDR2 SQIVND (reference sequence).

By frequency, this clonotype is large. The chain is built from TRBV29-1 and TRBJ2-1; no DNA is available, so the TRBD2 call from TCRdb remains unchecked. Germline loops: CDR1 SQVTM, CDR2 ANQGSEA. This CDR3 is built from 12 residues. The CDR3 protein is CSAELRDNEQFF.

In terms of frequency, this clonotype is medium-sized. V is TRBV5-6 and J is TRBJ2-2; the TCRdb D gene call, TRBD1, has no DNA to confirm it. CDR1 is SGHDT and CDR2 is YYEEEE in the germline V gene. This CDR3 comprises 14 residues. CDR3 in amino acids: CASSPGTGIGELFF.

This sequence joins TRBV5-6 and TRBJ1-2. This CDR3 region has 13 residues. CDR1 and CDR2 from the germline V gene are SGHDT and YYEEEE. CDR3: CASSFRRDYGYTF.

Considering frequency, this clonotype is medium-sized. The rearrangement joins TRBV5-4 to TRBJ2-3. Germline loops: CDR1 SGHNT, CDR2 YYREEE (reference sequence). There are 13 residues in the CDR3. This chain's CDR3 is CASSLASTDTQYF.

Its frequency marks this clonotype as medium-sized (0.01 to 0.1%). The rearrangement uses TRBV13 and TRBJ2-3; TCRdb's D call of TRBD1 is untestable without DNA. CDR1 and CDR2 from the germline V gene are PRHDT and FYEKMQ (reference sequence). The CDR3 loop spans 16 amino acids. The chain's CDR3 is CASSSPGTPAADTQYF.

The rearrangement joins TRBV15 to TRBJ1-4. This CDR3 contains 12 residues. Germline CDR1 reads LNHNV; CDR2 reads YYDKDF (reference sequence). Here the CDR3 reads CATSRGREKLFF.